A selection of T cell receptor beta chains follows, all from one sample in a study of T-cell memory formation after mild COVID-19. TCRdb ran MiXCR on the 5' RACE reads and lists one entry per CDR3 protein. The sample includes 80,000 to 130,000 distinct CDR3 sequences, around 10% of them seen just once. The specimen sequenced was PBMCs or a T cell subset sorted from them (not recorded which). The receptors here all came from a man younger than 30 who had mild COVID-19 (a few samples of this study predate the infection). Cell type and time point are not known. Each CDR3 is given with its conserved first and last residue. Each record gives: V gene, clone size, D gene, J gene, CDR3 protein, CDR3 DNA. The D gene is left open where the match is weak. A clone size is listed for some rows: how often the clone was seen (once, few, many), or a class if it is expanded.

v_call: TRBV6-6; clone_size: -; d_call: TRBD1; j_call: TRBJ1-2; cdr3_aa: CASSYIRDRDGYTF; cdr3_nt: TGTGCCAGCAGTTACATTCGGGACAGGGATGGCTACACCTTC
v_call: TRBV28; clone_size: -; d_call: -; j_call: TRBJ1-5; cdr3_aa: CASSLSDDRQPQHF; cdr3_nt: TGTGCCAGCAGTTTATCCGACGACCGTCAGCCCCAGCATTTT
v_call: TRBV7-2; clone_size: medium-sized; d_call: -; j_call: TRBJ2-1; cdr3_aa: CASSPPEGYNEQFF; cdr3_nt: TGTGCCAGCAGCCCGCCGGAGGGGTACAATGAGCAGTTCTTC
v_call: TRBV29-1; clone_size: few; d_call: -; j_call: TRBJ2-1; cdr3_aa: CRTSADGRGDEQFF; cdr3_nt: TGCAGGACCTCGGCGGACGGCCGCGGCGATGAGCAGTTCTTC
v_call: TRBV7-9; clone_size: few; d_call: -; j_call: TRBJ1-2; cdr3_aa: CASSAQTGVYYGYTF; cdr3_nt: TGTGCCAGCAGCGCCCAAACCGGGGTCTACTATGGCTACACCTTC
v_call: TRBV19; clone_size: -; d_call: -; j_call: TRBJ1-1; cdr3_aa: CASAGRLNTEAFF; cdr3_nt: TGTGCCAGCGCCGGACGGCTGAACACTGAAGCTTTCTTT
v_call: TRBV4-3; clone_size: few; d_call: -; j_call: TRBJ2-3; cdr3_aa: CASSQLFGRGADTQYF; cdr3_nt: TGCGCCAGCAGCCAGCTTTTTGGCAGGGGGGCAGATACGCAGTATTTT
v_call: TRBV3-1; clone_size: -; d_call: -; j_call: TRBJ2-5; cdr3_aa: CASSPVGAGAGETQYF; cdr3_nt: TGTGCCAGCAGCCCCGTTGGGGCAGGGGCGGGAGAGACCCAGTACTTC
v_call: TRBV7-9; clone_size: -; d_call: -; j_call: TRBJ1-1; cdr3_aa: CASSALQGAGGVF; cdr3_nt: TGTGCCAGCAGCGCATTACAGGGCGCGGGCGGTGTCTTT
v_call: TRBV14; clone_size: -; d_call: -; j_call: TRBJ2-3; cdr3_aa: CASSPGAPRTDTQYF; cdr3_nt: TGTGCCAGCAGCCCCGGGGCACCTCGGACGGATACGCAGTATTTT
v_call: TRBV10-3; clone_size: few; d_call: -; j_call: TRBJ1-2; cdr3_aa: CAISEQDTYGYTF; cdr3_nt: TGTGCCATCAGTGAACAGGATACCTATGGCTACACCTTC
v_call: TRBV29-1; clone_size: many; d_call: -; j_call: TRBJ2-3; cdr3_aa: CSVDYISTDTQYF; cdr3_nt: TGCAGCGTTGACTACATTAGCACAGATACGCAGTATTTT
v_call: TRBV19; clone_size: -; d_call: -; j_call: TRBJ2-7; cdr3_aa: CASSISNQGNYEQYF; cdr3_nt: TGTGCCAGTAGTATCTCAAACCAGGGGAACTACGAGCAGTACTTC
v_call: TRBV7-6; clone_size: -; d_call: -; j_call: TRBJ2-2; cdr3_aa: CASSLHEGAGELFF; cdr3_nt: TGTGCCAGCAGCTTACATGAGGGCGCCGGGGAGCTGTTTTTT
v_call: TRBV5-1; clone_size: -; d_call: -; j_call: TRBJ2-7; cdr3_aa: CASTPASSYEQYF; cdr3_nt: TGCGCCAGCACCCCGGCGAGCTCCTACGAGCAGTACTTC
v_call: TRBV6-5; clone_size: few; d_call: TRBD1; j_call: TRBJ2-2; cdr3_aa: CASSYFTGAGELFF; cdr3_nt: TGTGCCAGCAGTTACTTTACAGGGGCCGGGGAGCTGTTTTTT
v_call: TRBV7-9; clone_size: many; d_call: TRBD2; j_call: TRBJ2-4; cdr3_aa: CASSSSGREKYF; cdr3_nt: TGTGCCAGCAGCTCTAGCGGGCGGGAGAAGTACTTC
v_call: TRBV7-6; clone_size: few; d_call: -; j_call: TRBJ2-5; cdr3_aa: CASSITAQETQYF; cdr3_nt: TGTGCCAGCAGCATCACGGCGCAAGAGACCCAGTACTTC
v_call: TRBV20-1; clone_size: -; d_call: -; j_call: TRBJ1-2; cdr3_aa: CSARDYANPAGHFNYGYTF; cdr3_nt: TGCAGTGCTAGAGATTACGCGAACCCAGCGGGACACTTCAACTATGGCTACACCTTC
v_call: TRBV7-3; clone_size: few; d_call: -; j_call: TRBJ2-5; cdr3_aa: CASSTGDETQYF; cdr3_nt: TGTGCCAGCAGCACCGGAGACGAGACCCAGTACTTC
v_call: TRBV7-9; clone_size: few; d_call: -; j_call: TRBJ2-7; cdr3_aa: CASSVHSTDSSDYEQYF; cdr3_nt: TGTGCCAGCAGCGTCCATTCGACCGACAGTTCCGACTACGAGCAGTACTTC
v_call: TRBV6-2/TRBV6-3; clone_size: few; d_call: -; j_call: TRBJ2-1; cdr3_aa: CASRAYAYNEQFF; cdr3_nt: TGTGCCAGCCGAGCGTATGCTTACAATGAGCAGTTCTTC
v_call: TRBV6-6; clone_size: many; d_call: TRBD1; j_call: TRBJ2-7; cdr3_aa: CASSYGTGSLNEQYF; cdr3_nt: TGTGCCAGCAGTTACGGGACAGGGTCCCTTAATGAGCAGTACTTC
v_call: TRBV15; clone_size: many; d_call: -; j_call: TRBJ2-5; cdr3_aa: CATSRVELRQGSQYF; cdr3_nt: TGTGCCACCAGCAGAGTCGAACTTCGCCAAGGGTCCCAGTACTTC
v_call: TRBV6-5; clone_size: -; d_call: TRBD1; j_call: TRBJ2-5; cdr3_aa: CASRTGTGLHQYF; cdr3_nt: TGTGCCAGCAGAACCGGGACAGGGCTACACCAGTACTTC
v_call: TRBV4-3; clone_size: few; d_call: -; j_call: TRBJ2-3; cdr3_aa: CASSQDWATSTDTQYF; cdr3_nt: TGCGCCAGCAGCCAAGATTGGGCTACGAGCACAGATACGCAGTATTTT
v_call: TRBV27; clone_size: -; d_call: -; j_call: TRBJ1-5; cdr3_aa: CASRWMAAGQPQHF; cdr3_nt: TGTGCCAGCAGATGGATGGCGGCCGGTCAGCCCCAGCATTTT
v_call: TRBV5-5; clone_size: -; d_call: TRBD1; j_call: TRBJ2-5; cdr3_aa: CASSLRPDRAEETQYF; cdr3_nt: TGTGCCAGCAGCTTACGCCCGGACAGGGCGGAAGAGACCCAGTACTTC
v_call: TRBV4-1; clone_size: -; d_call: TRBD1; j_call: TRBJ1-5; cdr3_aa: CASSQVGQGDNQPQHF; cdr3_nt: TGCGCCAGCAGCCAAGTGGGACAGGGGGACAATCAGCCCCAGCATTTT
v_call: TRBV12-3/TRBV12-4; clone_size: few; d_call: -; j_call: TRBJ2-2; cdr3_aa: CASSPVGGNTGELFF; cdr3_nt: TGTGCCAGCAGCCCCGTCGGAGGGAACACCGGGGAGCTGTTTTTT
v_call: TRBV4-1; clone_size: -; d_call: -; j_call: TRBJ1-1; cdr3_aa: CASSQRGGANTEAFF; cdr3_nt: TGCGCCAGCAGCCAAAGAGGGGGGGCGAACACTGAAGCTTTCTTT
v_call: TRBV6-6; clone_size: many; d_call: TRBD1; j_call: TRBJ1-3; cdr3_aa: CASSQGAEGNTIYF; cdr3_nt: TGTGCCAGCAGTCAGGGGGCGGAAGGAAACACCATATATTTT
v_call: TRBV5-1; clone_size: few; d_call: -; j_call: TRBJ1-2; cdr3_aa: CASSPTPTDYGYTF; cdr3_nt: TGCGCCAGCAGCCCAACCCCGACAGACTATGGCTACACCTTC
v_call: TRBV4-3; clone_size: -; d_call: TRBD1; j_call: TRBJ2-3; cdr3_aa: CASSHRIGQGLTDTQYF; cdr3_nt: TGCGCCAGCAGCCACCGTATCGGACAGGGGCTCACAGATACGCAGTATTTT
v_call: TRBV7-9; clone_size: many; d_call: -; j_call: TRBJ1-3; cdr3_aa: CASRVTMGNTIYF; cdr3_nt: TGTGCCAGCAGGGTGACAATGGGAAACACCATATATTTT
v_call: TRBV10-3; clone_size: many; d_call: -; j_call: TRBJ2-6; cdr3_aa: CAISGTGGAGANVLTF; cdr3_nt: TGTGCCATCAGTGGAACAGGAGGGGCTGGGGCCAACGTCCTGACTTTC
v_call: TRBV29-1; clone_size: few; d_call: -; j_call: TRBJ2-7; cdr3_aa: CSVEAGRDSYEQYF; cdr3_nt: TGCAGCGTTGAGGCGGGCAGGGATTCCTACGAGCAGTACTTC
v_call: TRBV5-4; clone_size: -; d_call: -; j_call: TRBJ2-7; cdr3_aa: CASRFGAGYEQYF; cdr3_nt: TGTGCCAGCAGGTTTGGGGCGGGCTACGAGCAGTACTTC
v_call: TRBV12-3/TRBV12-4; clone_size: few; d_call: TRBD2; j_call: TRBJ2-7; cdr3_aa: CASSLGDYYEQYF; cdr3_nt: TGTGCCAGCAGTTTGGGGGACTACTACGAGCAGTACTTC
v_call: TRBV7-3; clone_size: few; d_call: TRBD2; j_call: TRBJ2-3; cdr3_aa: CASSFTGTSLLWGADTQYF; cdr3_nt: TGTGCCAGCAGCTTCACCGGGACTAGTCTTCTTTGGGGCGCAGATACGCAGTATTTT